Below, one T cell receptor beta chain is given with its context. The data were obtained in a study of Ad26.COV2.S vaccination and SARS-CoV-2 variants. Germline CDR1 SGHVS, CDR2 FQNEAQ. Trimming pared 5 bases from V and 0 bases from J, leaving 11 bases between. The CDR3 totals 15 residues. Using immunoSEQ multiplex PCR, the repertoire was profiled, and TCRdb retains in-frame clones only, with some absent. The sample carries over 400,000 clones, about 88% recorded once. This sample's treatment: roughly 20 received Ad26.COV2.S at low or high dose, single or two shots; 5 received placebo; per-sample allocation not given. Specimen acquisition occurred on day 63 following the initial vaccine or placebo injection.

The sequence was obtained from a person aged 18 to 59 who received the Ad26.COV2.S COVID-19 vaccine or a placebo. This sequence joins TRBV7-8 and TRBJ2-4, with TRBD2 as a possible D gene (6 bases). The sequencing here drew on peripheral blood, taken in a trial of Ad26.COV2.S vaccine versus placebo. The CDR3 DNA is TGTGCCAGCAGCCCCTTGGAGGGAGCCAAAAACATTCAGTACTTC. The encoded protein is CASSPLEGAKNIQYF.